The rows below give T cell receptor beta chains drawn from one sample of a study of cytomegalovirus exposure and HLA in healthy donors. Some clones are missing from TCRdb's copy, which holds only in-frame ones; the method was immunoSEQ multiplex PCR. The table shows over 150,000 clones, with roughly 80% occurring only once. Sequenced: PBMCs. Every receptor here comes from a man aged 45-65 years in good health and CMV-seropositive. Each CDR3 is given with its conserved first and last residue. A D gene is named only where the DNA matches it firmly. Part of the rows lack a size; the others show once, few, many or a class for expanded clones.

TRBJ1-3 | TRBV19 | . | . | CASIPPGLGATIYF | TGTGCCAGTATCCCTCCAGGGCTTGGGGCCACCATATATTTT
TRBJ2-3 | TRBV2 | . | . | CGTRRTDTQYF | TGTGGGACAAGGCGCACAGATACGCAGTATTTT
TRBJ2-3 | TRBV7-3 | . | . | CASSLRRGKTDTQYF | TGTGCCAGCAGCTTAAGAAGGGGGAAGACAGATACGCAGTATTTT
TRBJ2-7 | TRBV7-9 | . | once | CASSATGSGGYEQYF | TGTGCCAGCAGCGCGACAGGTTCGGGGGGCTACGAGCAGTACTTC
TRBJ2-7 | TRBV29-1 | TRBD1 | . | CSGGGQGADEQYF | TGCAGCGGGGGGGGACAGGGGGCTGACGAGCAGTACTTC
TRBJ1-1 | TRBV6-5 | . | few | CASSYSTGTEAFF | TGTGCCAGCAGTTACTCGACTGGAACTGAAGCTTTCTTT
TRBJ2-1 | TRBV7-9 | . | . | CASSLISLGGSYNEQFF | TGTGCCAGCAGCTTAATTTCGTTGGGAGGCTCCTACAATGAGCAGTTCTTC
TRBJ1-6 | TRBV9 | . | . | CASSVSPSSYNSPLHF | TGTGCCAGCAGCGTCTCACCGAGCTCCTATAATTCACCCCTCCACTTT
TRBJ2-5 | TRBV7-6 | . | . | CASSLARPGETQYF | TGTGCCAGCAGCTTAGCTCGACCAGGAGAGACCCAGTACTTC
TRBJ2-7 | TRBV4-3 | . | few | CASSLTRSLSYEQYF | TGCGCCAGCAGCCTGACTAGGAGCCTGTCCTACGAGCAGTACTTC
TRBJ1-6 | TRBV5-1 | TRBD1 | . | CASSRGQGRTYSPLHF | TGCGCCAGCAGCCGAGGACAGGGTAGAACATATTCACCCCTCCACTTT
TRBJ1-6 | TRBV15 | . | . | CATSRDRGWDNSPLHF | TGTGCCACCAGCAGAGATAGGGGTTGGGATAATTCACCCCTCCACTTT
TRBJ2-7 | TRBV28 | TRBD1 | . | CASRFRDRGLPFVSYEQYF | TGTGCCAGCAGGTTCCGGGACAGGGGGCTCCCTTTTGTCTCCTACGAGCAGTACTTC